Following are 23 T cell receptor beta chains from one sample sequenced in a study of blood T cell repertoires in COVID-19. Measured with immunoSEQ multiplex PCR; TCRdb has only the in-frame clones, and not every one. The top ten hold roughly 19% of the sample, which has 150,000 to 200,000 clones, 84% seen once. Sequencing input: peripheral blood. Receptors were obtained from a woman at least 80 years old with acute or convalescent COVID-19.

The chain joins TRBV11-2 to TRBJ1-3; 9 bases match TRBD1. This CDR3 comprises 15 residues. Germline V CDR1 and CDR2: SGHAT, FQNNGV. V lost 5 bases to trimming and J lost 4 bases; unmatched junction nucleotides: 6. CDR3 loop: CASSPRTGAGNTIYF. The CDR3 DNA reads TGTGCCAGCAGCCCGAGGACAGGGGCAGGAAACACCATATATTTT.

The chain joins TRBV20-1 to TRBJ2-7; tentatively, D is TRBD2 (6 bases). Germline V gene lookup returns CDR1 DFQATT and CDR2 SNEGSKA (reference sequence). This CDR3 region has 15 residues. V was pared by 3 bases and J by 6 bases, with 21 bases between. The CDR3 DNA reads as TGCAGTGCTAGTTTTCCGGGAGCCCCACTCGCCGAGCAGTACTTC. Translated, it gives CSASFPGAPLAEQYF.

The rearrangement uses TRBV7-8 and TRBJ1-6; 8 nucleotides agree with TRBD1. The CDR3 spans 16 residues. Germline CDR1 is SGHVS and CDR2 is FQNEAQ. J lost 9 bases, V lost 0 bases, and 7 bases had no gene match. The CDR3 reads CASSLAPTGAFSPLHF. For the CDR3, the DNA is TGTGCCAGCAGCTTAGCGCCGACAGGGGCATTTTCACCCCTCCACTTT. The complete variable domain, with remaining parts taken from reference TRBV7-8 and TRBJ1-6, reads GAGVSQSPRYKVAKRGQDVALRCDPISGHVSLFWYQQALGQGPEFLTYFQNEAQLDKSGLPSDRFFAERPEGSVSTLKIQRTQQEDSAVYLCASSLAPTGAFSPLHFGNGTRLTVT.

The table lists this clone with a count of one. The chain links TRBV4-2 to TRBJ1-3; tentatively, D is TRBD1 (6 bases). The V end lost 4 bases, the J end lost 3 bases, and 13 bases lay between the germline ends. The V gene's germline CDR1 is LGHNA and CDR2 YNFKEQ. The CDR3 has 15 amino acids. CDR3 sequence: CASSLDARGGNTIYF. The CDR3 bases are TGTGCCAGCAGCCTAGATGCCAGGGGTGGAAACACCATATATTTT.

The rearrangement links TRBV5-4 to TRBJ1-2, with D unresolved. Germline V gene data show CDR1 as SGHNT and CDR2 as YYREEE (reference sequence). Trimming took 4 bases from V and 2 from J, leaving 9 bases between them. The CDR3 has 13 amino acids. CDR3 in DNA: TGTGCCAGCAGCCCGACTACAAACTATGGCTACACCTTC. Translated, it gives CASSPTTNYGYTF.

The V and J genes are TRBV11-2 and TRBJ1-2, with D possibly being TRBD1 (6 bases). The length of the CDR3 is 15 residues. Trimming shortened V by 5 bases and J by 6 bases, and 19 bases separated the two germline ends. The germline V gene encodes CDR1 SGHAT and CDR2 FQNNGV. In DNA, the CDR3 is TGTGCCAGCAGCGCCCTGTCCAGGGGAGTTCATGGCTACACCTTC. Translated: CASSALSRGVHGYTF.

The chain has TRBV5-1 and TRBJ1-1; D not certain. The CDR3 loop spans 14 amino acids. Trimming removed 0 bases from V and 3 bases from J, with 9 bases in between. Germline V gene data show CDR1 as SGHRS and CDR2 as YFSETQ. The CDR3 DNA reads TGCGCCAGCAGCTTGGTAGCCGGGGACACTGAAGCTTTCTTT. As protein: CASSLVAGDTEAFF.

J is TRBJ2-3 and V is TRBV3-1 (or the pseudogene TRBV3-2), with D maybe TRBD2 (6 bases). Germline V gene data show CDR1 as LGHDT and CDR2 as YNNKEL (reference sequence). V dropped 2 bases and J dropped 4 bases, with 7 bases sitting between them. This CDR3 region has 13 residues. CDR3 sequence (DNA): TGTGCCAGCAGCCAAAGGGAGGCAGATACGCAGTATTTT. Its protein product is CASSQREADTQYF.

V is TRBV6-5 and J is TRBJ1-2, with a weak D call TRBD1 (6 bases). The CDR3 consists of 14 residues. Germline CDR1 is MNHEY and CDR2 is SVGAGI. Trimming stripped 5 bases from V and 4 bases from J, with 14 bases between. CDR3 in amino acids: CASSPQGQVYGYTF. Written as DNA, the CDR3 is TGTGCCAGCAGTCCCCAGGGGCAGGTCTATGGCTACACCTTC.

The V call is TRBV10-2, the J call TRBJ2-7; D not certain. V lost 4 bases, J lost 2 bases, and 9 bases lay in between. Germline V gives CDR1 WSHSY, CDR2 SAAADI. The CDR3 is 13 residues long. CDR3 in DNA: TGCGCCAGCAGTGTGACATATCCCTACGAGCAGTACTTC. Its translation: CASSVTYPYEQYF.

This clone was seen more than once but under ten times. This chain connects TRBV2 to TRBJ1-5, with 10 bases matching TRBD1. The CDR3 length is 15 residues. Germline V gives CDR1 SNHLY, CDR2 FYNNEI. V lost 5 bases, J lost 4 bases, and 5 bases stayed unmatched. This CDR3 is CASSPDRGGNQPQHF. CDR3 coding DNA: TGTGCCAGCAGTCCGGACAGGGGGGGAAATCAGCCCCAGCATTTT.

This clone was found once. The rearrangement links TRBV7-3 to TRBJ2-2, with 13 bases identical to TRBD2. The germline CDR1 and CDR2 sequences are SGHTA and FQGTGA. CDR3 size: 19 residues. V lost 5 bases to trimming and J lost 1 base; unmatched junction nucleotides: 10. The CDR3 DNA reads as TGTGCCAGCAGCCCCGGACTAGCGGGGGCCCTGTGGAACACCGGGGAGCTGTTTTTT. It specifies CASSPGLAGALWNTGELFF.

The V and J genes are TRBV13 and TRBJ2-3; TRBD2 aligns across 9 bases. The CDR3 totals 16 residues. V was clipped by 5 bases and J by 4 bases; unmatched bases: 10. Germline V lookup: CDR1 PRHDT, CDR2 FYEKMQ (reference sequence). The CDR3 DNA sequence: TGTGCCAGCAGCCTGGTTCCTAGCGGGGTAGCAGATACGCAGTATTTT. As protein: CASSLVPSGVADTQYF.

This chain joins TRBV27 and TRBJ1-1; no firm D call. The CDR3 is 14 residues long. The germline CDR1 and CDR2 sequences are MNHEY and SMNVEV (reference sequence). V was pared by 0 bases and J by 1 base, with 6 bases between. CDR3 in amino acids: CASSLSNRNTEAFF. The CDR3 DNA reads TGTGCCAGCAGTTTATCAAACAGGAACACTGAAGCTTTCTTT.

The chain employs TRBV27 and TRBJ2-5; 14 positions agree with TRBD2. This CDR3 spans 16 amino acids. The junction had 6 bases not matched to a gene; V was cut back by 5 bases and J by 4 bases. Germline-derived CDR1 and CDR2 are MNHEY and SMNVEV (reference sequence). In nucleotides, the CDR3 is TGTGCCAGCAGTCCAAGGACTAGCGGGGGGACAGAGACCCAGTACTTC. Amino acids: CASSPRTSGGTETQYF.

The chain links TRBV5-5 to TRBJ2-6; 8 nucleotides agree with TRBD1. With 2 bases clipped from V and 0 bases from J, the junction kept 7 bases outside the gene matches. Germline-derived CDR1 and CDR2 are SGHKS and YYEKEE (reference sequence). The CDR3 extends over 18 amino acids. DNA of the CDR3: TGTGCCAGCAGCTTACACCCGGGACAGGCCTCTGGGGCCAACGTCCTGACTTTC. Its protein product is CASSLHPGQASGANVLTF.

The V gene is TRBV30, the J gene TRBJ1-3; D possibly corresponds to TRBD1 (5 bases). Deletions cut 4 bases from V and 4 bases from J, with 14 bases between. Germline CDR1 and CDR2: GTSNPN and SVGIG (reference sequence). CDR3 size: 14 residues. The CDR3 bases are TGTGCCTGGACGGGGGAGAACTTCGGAAACACCATATATTTT. This encodes CAWTGENFGNTIYF.

The chain employs TRBV28 and TRBJ2-7; 14 bases agree with TRBD2. This CDR3 is 16 amino acids long. The V segment lost 5 bases and the J segment 2 bases; nucleotides outside the gene matches: 5. Germline-derived CDR1 and CDR2 are MDHEN and SYDVKM. The CDR3: CASSGTSGSMTYEQYF. The CDR3 coding sequence is TGTGCCAGCAGTGGGACTAGCGGGAGTATGACCTACGAGCAGTACTTC.

This clone was observed at least ten times. J is TRBJ2-7 and V is TRBV10-3; 9 bases fit TRBD1. The CDR3 covers 15 residues. The V and J ends lost 2 bases and 4 bases, in that order; junction bases with no gene match: 6. The germline CDR1 and CDR2 sequences are ENHRY and SYGVKD. The CDR3 here is CAISENRGPRYEQYF. CDR3 nucleotides: TGTGCCATCAGTGAGAACAGGGGGCCTAGGTACGAGCAGTACTTC.

This clone has a handful of counts. The V call is TRBV2, the J call TRBJ1-6; weak D call: TRBD1 (5 bases). The CDR3 sequence is 13 residues long. Germline values: CDR1 SNHLY, CDR2 FYNNEI. V dropped 6 bases and J dropped 13 bases, with 16 bases sitting between them. This chain's CDR3 is CASSDSRAAPLHF. In DNA, the CDR3 is TGTGCCAGCAGCGACTCCAGGGCAGCGCCCCTCCACTTT.

The V and J genes are TRBV19 and TRBJ1-6, with D hard to call. V lost 1 base and J 7 bases, leaving 8 bases between the germline ends. Germline CDR1 and CDR2: LNHDA and SQIVND (reference sequence). The CDR3 contains 14 residues. The CDR3 nucleotides are TGTGCCAGTAGTATAGTGGCAGAAAATTCACCCCTCCACTTT. Its translation: CASSIVAENSPLHF.

This clone has just one count. V gene TRBV2 combines with J gene TRBJ2-2; 9 bases map to TRBD2. Germline CDR1 SNHLY, CDR2 FYNNEI. Unmatched junction bases numbered 11, after V lost 6 bases and J lost 6 bases. The CDR3 has 16 amino acids. DNA of the CDR3: TGTGCCAGCAGCAACCGAGCGGGAGGATCTCCCGGGGAGCTGTTTTTT. This encodes CASSNRAGGSPGELFF.

This rearrangement joins TRBV29-1 to TRBJ2-2, with D possibly being TRBD2 (5 bases). The V gene's germline CDR1 is SQVTM and CDR2 ANQGSEA. The V end was cut by 5 bases, the J end by 1 base, with 8 bases between. The CDR3 loop spans 13 amino acids. CDR3 in amino acids: CSVWAGNTGELFF. Written as DNA, the CDR3 is TGCAGCGTTTGGGCGGGGAACACCGGGGAGCTGTTTTTT.